In its sample, the clone carrying this TCR beta chain was seen many times. What it recognizes is unknown. This CDR3 is 15 amino acids long. CDR1 is SGHDN and CDR2 is FVKESK in the germline V gene. The ends were cut back, 3 bases at V and 0 bases at J, with 10 bases in the middle. This specimen belongs to a study of T cells after yellow fever vaccination. Study-level findings and limits: The bulk population could contribute abundant contaminating clonotypes to FACS-sorted repertoires. Weaker, the secondary response had a peak occurring faster, on day 5 versus 15.

Via MiXCR, TCRdb re-called the 5' RACE reads, giving one row per CDR3 protein. The sample gives roughly 150,000 distinct CDR3 sequences, around 7.7% of which show up once; 0.73% is in the top ten. The chain recombines TRBV14 with TRBJ2-3; no clear D gene. The sequence derives from a man in his thirties or forties who received the YFV17D yellow fever vaccine. This specimen consisted of CD4+ T cells sorted from PBMCs, obtained 5 days after the yellow fever booster vaccination. This CDR3 reads CASSQSVLSTDTQYF. Here the CDR3 DNA reads TGTGCCAGCAGCCAGAGCGTCCTCAGCACAGATACGCAGTATTTT. The complete variable domain, with remaining parts taken from reference TRBV14 and TRBJ2-3, reads EAGVTQFPSHSVIEKGQTVTLRCDPISGHDNLYWYRRVMGKEIKFLLHFVKESKQDESGMPNNRFLAERTGGTYSTLKVQPAELEDSGVYFCASSQSVLSTDTQYFGPGTRLTVL.